This T cell receptor beta chain is drawn from a study of OX40 agonist ivuxolimab in advanced cancers. Study overall: Every patient in dose escalation had hepatocellular carcinoma, melanoma, renal cell or head and neck cancer.

Germline V gene lookup returns CDR1 LNHDA and CDR2 SQIVND (reference sequence). V lost 5 bases and J 4 bases, leaving 6 bases between the germline ends. This CDR3 spans 12 amino acids. Study-wide results and caveats: Averaged across samples, CD8+ T cells carried more expanded clones than CD4+ did.

TCRdb's table, derived via immunoSEQ multiplex PCR, lists solely in-frame clones and lacks some. The sample lists 96,000 or so clones; 80% to 95% were seen once. Patients with autoimmune history or systemic immunosuppression were excluded. This clone was recorded only once. Its antigen is still unknown. The rearrangement uses TRBV19 and TRBJ2-1; no definite D call. The sample was CD4+ or CD8+ T cells sorted from blood, taken in a trial of the OX40 agonist ivuxolimab. The sequence derives from an adult with an advanced solid tumor such as melanoma, head and neck, liver or kidney cancer. CDR3 amino acids: CASSGRYNEQFF. For the CDR3, the DNA is TGTGCCAGTAGTGGAAGATACAATGAGCAGTTCTTC.